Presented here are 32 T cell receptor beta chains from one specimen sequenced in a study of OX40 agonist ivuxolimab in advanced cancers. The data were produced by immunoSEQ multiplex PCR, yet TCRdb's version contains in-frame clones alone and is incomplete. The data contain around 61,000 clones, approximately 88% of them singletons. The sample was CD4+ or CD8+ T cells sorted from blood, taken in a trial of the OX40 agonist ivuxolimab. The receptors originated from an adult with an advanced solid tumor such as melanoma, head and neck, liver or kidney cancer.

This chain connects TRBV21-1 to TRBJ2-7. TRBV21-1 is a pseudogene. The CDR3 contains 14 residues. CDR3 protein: CASSNPRETYEQYF. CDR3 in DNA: TGTGCCAGCAGCAATCCCAGGGAGACCTACGAGCAGTACTTC.

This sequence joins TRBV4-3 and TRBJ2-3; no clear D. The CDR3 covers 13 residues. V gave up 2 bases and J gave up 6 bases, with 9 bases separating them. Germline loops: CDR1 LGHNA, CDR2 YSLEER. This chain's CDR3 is CASSQTYGDTQYF. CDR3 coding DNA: TGCGCCAGCAGCCAAACCTATGGGGATACGCAGTATTTT.

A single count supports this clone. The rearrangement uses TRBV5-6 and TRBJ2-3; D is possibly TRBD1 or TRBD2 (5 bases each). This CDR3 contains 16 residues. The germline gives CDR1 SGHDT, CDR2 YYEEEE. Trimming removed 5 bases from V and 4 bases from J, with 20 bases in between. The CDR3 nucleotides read TGTGCCAGCAGTTACCCCGGGACCCCAGGCGCAGATACGCAGTATTTT. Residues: CASSYPGTPGADTQYF.

The CDR3 nucleotides are TGTGCCAGCAGTTTATGGGGGGGGAACTCCTACAATGAGCAGTTCTTC. Translated, it gives CASSLWGGNSYNEQFF. The genes are TRBV28 and TRBJ2-1; 7 nucleotides match TRBD2. The CDR3 loop spans 16 amino acids. Germline lookup yields CDR1 MDHEN and CDR2 SYDVKM. The J segment lost 0 bases and the V segment lost 0 bases, leaving 2 bases of the junction unmatched.

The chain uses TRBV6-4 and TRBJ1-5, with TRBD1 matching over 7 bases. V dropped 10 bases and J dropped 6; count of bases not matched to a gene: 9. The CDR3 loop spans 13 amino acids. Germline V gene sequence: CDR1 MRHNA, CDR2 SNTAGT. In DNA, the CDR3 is TGTGCCACCCCGGGACAGATGCTTCAGCCCCAGCATTTT. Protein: CATPGQMLQPQHF.

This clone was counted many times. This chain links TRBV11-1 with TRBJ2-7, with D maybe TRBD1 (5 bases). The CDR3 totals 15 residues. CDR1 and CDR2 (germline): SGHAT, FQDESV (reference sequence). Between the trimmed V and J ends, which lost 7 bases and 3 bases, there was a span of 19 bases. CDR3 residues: CASTVTGSERYEQYF. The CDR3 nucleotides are TGTGCCAGCACCGTAACAGGTTCCGAGCGCTACGAGCAGTACTTC.

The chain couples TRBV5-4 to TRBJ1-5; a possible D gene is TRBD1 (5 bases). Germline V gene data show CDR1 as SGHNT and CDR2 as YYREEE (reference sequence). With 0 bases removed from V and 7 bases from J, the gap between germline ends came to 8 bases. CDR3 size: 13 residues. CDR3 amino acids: CASSLGGGQPQHF. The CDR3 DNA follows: TGTGCCAGCAGCTTGGGCGGGGGGCAGCCCCAGCATTTT.

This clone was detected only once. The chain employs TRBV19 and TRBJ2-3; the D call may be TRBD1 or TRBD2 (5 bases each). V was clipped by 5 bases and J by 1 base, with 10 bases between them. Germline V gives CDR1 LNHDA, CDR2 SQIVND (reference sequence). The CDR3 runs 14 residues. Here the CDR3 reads CASSPRDGTDTQYF. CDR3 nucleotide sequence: TGTGCCAGTAGTCCACGGGACGGCACAGATACGCAGTATTTT.

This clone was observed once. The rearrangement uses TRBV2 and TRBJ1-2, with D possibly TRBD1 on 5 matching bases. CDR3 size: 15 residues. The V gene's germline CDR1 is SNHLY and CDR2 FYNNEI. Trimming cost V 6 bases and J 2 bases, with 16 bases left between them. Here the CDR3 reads CASSGEGLKNYGYTF. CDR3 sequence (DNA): TGTGCCAGCAGCGGCGAGGGGTTGAAGAACTATGGCTACACCTTC.

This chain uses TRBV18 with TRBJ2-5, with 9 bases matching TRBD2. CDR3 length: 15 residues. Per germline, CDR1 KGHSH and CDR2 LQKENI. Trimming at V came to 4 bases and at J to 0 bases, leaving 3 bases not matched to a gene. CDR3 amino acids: CASSRLAEYQETQYF. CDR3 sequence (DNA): TGTGCCAGCTCACGACTAGCGGAATACCAAGAGACCCAGTACTTC.

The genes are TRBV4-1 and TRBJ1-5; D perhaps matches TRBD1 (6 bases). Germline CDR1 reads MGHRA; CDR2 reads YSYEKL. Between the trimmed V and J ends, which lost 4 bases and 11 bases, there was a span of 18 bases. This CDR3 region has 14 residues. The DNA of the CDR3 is TGCGCCAGCAGCCCTTCAACAGGGCCCCCGGCCCAGCATTTT. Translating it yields CASSPSTGPPAQHF.

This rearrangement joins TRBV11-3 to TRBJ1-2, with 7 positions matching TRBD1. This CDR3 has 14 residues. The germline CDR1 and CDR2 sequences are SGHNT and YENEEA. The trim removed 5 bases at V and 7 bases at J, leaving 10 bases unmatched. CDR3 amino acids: CASSADRESGGYTF. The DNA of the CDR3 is TGTGCCAGCAGCGCAGACAGGGAGTCGGGTGGCTACACCTTC.

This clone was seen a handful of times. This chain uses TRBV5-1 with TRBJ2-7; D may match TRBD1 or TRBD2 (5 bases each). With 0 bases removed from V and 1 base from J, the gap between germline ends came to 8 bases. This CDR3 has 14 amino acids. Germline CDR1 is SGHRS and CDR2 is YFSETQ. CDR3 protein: CASSLGDGSYEQYF. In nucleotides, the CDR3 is TGCGCCAGCAGCTTGGGGGACGGTTCCTACGAGCAGTACTTC.

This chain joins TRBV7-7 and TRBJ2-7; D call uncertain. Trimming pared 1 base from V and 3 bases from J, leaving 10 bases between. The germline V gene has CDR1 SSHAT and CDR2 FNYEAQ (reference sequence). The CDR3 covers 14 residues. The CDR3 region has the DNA TGTGCCAGCAGCTTAGGTGACGGAGACTACGAGCAGTACTTC. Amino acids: CASSLGDGDYEQYF.

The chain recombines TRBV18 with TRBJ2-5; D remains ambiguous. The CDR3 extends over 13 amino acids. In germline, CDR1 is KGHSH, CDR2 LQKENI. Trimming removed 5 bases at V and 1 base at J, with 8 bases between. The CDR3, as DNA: TGTGCCAGCTCATCTGCGGTCCAAGAGACCCAGTACTTC. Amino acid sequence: CASSSAVQETQYF.

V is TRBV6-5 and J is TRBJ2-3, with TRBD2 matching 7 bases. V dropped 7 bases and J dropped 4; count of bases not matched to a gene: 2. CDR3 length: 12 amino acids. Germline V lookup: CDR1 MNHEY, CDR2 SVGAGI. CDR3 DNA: TGTGCCAGCAAAAGCGGGGCAGATACGCAGTATTTT. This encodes CASKSGADTQYF.

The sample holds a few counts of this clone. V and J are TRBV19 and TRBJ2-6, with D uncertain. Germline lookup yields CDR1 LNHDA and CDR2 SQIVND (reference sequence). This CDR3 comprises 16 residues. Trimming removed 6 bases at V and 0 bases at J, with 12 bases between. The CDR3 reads CASSPVRFSGANVLTF. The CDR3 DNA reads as TGTGCCAGTAGCCCCGTGAGGTTCTCTGGGGCCAACGTCCTGACTTTC.

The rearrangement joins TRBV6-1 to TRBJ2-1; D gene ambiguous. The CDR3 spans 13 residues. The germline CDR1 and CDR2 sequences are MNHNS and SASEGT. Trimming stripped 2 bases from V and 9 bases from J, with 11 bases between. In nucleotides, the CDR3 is TGTGCCAGCAGTGAAACGGGCAGCGCTGAGCAGTTCTTC. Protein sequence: CASSETGSAEQFF.

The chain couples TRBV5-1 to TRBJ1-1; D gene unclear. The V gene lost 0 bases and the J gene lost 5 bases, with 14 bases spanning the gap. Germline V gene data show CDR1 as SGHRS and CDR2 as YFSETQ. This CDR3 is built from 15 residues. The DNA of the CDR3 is TGCGCCAGCAGCTTGGTGCCCTTTAGTGTGACTGAAGCTTTCTTT. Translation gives CASSLVPFSVTEAFF.

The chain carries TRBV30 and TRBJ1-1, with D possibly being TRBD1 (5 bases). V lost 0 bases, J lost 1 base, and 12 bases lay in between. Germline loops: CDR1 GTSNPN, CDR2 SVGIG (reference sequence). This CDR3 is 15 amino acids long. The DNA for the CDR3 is TGTGCCTGGAGTGTACCCGACAGTCAGAACACTGAAGCTTTCTTT. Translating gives CAWSVPDSQNTEAFF.

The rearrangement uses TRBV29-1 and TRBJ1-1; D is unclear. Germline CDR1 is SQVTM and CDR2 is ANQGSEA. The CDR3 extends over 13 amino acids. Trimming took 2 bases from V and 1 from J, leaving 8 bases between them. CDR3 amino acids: CSVEQQPNTEAFF. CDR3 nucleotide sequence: TGCAGCGTTGAACAACAGCCGAACACTGAAGCTTTCTTT. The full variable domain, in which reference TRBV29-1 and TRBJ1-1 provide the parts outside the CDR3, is SAVISQKPSRDICQRGTSLTIQCQVDSQVTMMFWYRQQPGQSLTLIATANQGSEATYESGFVIDKFPISRPNLTFSTLTVSNMSPEDSSIYLCSVEQQPNTEAFFGQGTRLTVV.

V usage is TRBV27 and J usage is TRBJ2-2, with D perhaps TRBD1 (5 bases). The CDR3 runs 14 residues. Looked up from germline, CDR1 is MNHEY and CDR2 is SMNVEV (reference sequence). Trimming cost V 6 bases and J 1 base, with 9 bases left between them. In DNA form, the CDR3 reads TGTGCCAGCAGCCTCAGGGAGAACACCGGGGAGCTGTTTTTT. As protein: CASSLRENTGELFF.

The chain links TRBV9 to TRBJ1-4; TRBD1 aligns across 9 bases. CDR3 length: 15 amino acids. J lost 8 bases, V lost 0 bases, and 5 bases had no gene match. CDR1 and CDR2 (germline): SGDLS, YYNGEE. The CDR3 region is CASSVAGTGGEKLFF. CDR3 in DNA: TGTGCCAGCAGCGTAGCAGGCACAGGGGGCGAAAAACTGTTTTTT.

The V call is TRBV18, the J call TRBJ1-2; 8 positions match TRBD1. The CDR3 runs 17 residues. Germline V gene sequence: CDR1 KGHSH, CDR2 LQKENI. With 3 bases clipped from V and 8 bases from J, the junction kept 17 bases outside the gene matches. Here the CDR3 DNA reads TGTGCCAGCTCACCGTCAGGGGGCTACAGGGGAGGAGGCGGCTACACCTTC. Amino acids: CASSPSGGYRGGGGYTF.

CDR3 region: CASSVQDREETQYF. The CDR3 nucleotides read TGTGCCAGCAGCGTCCAGGACAGGGAGGAGACCCAGTACTTC. The rearrangement links TRBV9 to TRBJ2-5; 8 bases are shared with TRBD1. CDR1 and CDR2 from the germline V gene are SGDLS and YYNGEE. V lost 2 bases to trimming and J lost 5 bases; unmatched junction nucleotides: 5. The CDR3 has 14 amino acids. Based on the CDR3 plus reference TRBV9 and TRBJ2-5, the full variable domain is DSGVTQTPKHLITATGQRVTLRCSPRSGDLSVYWYQQSLDQGLQFLIQYYNGEERAKGNILERFSAQQFPDLHSELNLSSLELGDSALYFCASSVQDREETQYFGPGTRLLVL.

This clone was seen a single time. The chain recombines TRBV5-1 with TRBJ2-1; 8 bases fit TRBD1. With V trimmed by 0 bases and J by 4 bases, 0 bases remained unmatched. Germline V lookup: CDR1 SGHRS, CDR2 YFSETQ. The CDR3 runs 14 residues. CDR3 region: CASSLGQGYNEQFF. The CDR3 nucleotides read TGCGCCAGCAGCTTGGGACAGGGGTACAATGAGCAGTTCTTC.

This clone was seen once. This CDR3 reads CASSRGQVEKLFF. In DNA, the CDR3 is TGTGCCAGCAGCAGAGGACAGGTCGAAAAACTGTTTTTT. This chain connects TRBV7-8 to TRBJ1-4; 7 bases line up with TRBD1. J lost 8 bases, V lost 5 bases, and 5 bases had no gene match. CDR1 and CDR2 from the germline V gene are SGHVS and FQNEAQ. The CDR3 consists of 13 residues. Complete variable domain (other parts from reference TRBV7-8 and TRBJ1-4): GAGVSQSPRYKVAKRGQDVALRCDPISGHVSLFWYQQALGQGPEFLTYFQNEAQLDKSGLPSDRFFAERPEGSVSTLKIQRTQQEDSAVYLCASSRGQVEKLFFGSGTQLSVL.

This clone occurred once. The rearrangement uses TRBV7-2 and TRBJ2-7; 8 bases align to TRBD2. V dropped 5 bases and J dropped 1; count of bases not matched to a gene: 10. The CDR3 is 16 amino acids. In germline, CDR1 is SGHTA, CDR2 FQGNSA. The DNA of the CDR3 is TGTGCCAGCAGCCTACCCCAAGCGGGGGAGTCCTACGAGCAGTACTTC. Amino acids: CASSLPQAGESYEQYF. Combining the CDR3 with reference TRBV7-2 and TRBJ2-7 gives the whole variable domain GAGVSQSPSNKVTEKGKDVELRCDPISGHTALYWYRQSLGQGLEFLIYFQGNSAPDKSGLPSDRFSAERTGGSVSTLTIQRTQQEDSAVYLCASSLPQAGESYEQYFGPGTRLTVT.

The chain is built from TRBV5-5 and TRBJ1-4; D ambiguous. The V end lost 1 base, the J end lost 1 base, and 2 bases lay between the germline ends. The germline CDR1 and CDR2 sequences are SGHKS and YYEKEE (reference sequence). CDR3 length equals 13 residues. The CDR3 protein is CASSLLTNEKLFF. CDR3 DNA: TGTGCCAGCAGCTTGTTAACTAATGAAAAACTGTTTTTT.

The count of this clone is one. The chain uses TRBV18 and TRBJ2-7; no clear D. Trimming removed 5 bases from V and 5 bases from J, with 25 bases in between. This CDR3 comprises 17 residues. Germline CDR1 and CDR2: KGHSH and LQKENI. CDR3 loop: CASSRAGVQSPEHEQYF. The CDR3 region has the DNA TGTGCCAGCTCAAGAGCTGGGGTCCAGTCTCCAGAGCACGAGCAGTACTTC.

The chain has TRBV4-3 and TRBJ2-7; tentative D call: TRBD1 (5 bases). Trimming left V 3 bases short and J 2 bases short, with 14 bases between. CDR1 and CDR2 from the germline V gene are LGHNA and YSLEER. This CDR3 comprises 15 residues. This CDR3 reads CASSQYRGSPYEQYF. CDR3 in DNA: TGCGCCAGCAGCCAGTATAGGGGATCTCCCTACGAGCAGTACTTC.

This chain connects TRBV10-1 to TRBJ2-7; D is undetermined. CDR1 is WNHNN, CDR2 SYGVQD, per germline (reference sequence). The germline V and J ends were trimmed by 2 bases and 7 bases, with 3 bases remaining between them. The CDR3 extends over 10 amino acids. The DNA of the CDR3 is TGCGCCAGCAGTGAGAGAGAGCAGTACTTC. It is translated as CASSEREQYF.